These 25 T cell receptor beta chains originate from one sample sequenced in a study of vaccination effects on CD4 cells after COVID-19. Before sequencing, viral peptide pools were used by the ViraFEST assay to expand antigen-specific CD4+ T cells. Following 10 days of culture, CD4+ T cells were isolated. Participants were given two doses of BNT162b2 or mRNA-1273 vaccine. Sequenced by immunoSEQ multiplex PCR; TCRdb stores in-frame clones only, minus some. The repertoire consists of about 31,000 clones, with 65% occurring once and the leading ten covering about 8.1%. Their recognized antigens are unknown. The specimen was CD4+ T cells from PBMCs cultured with SARS-CoV-2 spike peptides, collected after COVID-19 vaccination. Every receptor here comes from a human donor who received a COVID-19 vaccine.

The chain's CDR3 is CASSPPGQGDYGYTF. The CDR3 DNA sequence: TGTGCCAGCTCACCACCGGGACAGGGGGACTATGGCTACACCTTC. The genes are TRBV18 and TRBJ1-2, with TRBD1 identical over 11 bases. The CDR3 consists of 15 residues. V lost 0 bases to trimming and J lost 3 bases; unmatched junction nucleotides: 0. Germline V gene sequence: CDR1 KGHSH, CDR2 LQKENI.

This chain joins TRBV29-1 and TRBJ1-1; 8 bases match TRBD1. The CDR3 has 14 amino acids. Germline V gene lookup returns CDR1 SQVTM and CDR2 ANQGSEA. Trimming removed 3 bases from V and 6 bases from J; junction bases left unmatched: 9. The CDR3 sequence is CSVESRQGSAEAFF. CDR3 coding DNA: TGCAGCGTTGAGAGTCGACAGGGGAGCGCTGAAGCTTTCTTT.

This sequence joins TRBV14 and TRBJ2-7; D remains unclear. CDR3 size: 12 residues. The germline gives CDR1 SGHDN, CDR2 FVKESK. V was cut by 8 bases and J by 4 bases, with 12 bases left in between. Here the CDR3 DNA reads TGTGCCAGCGCAGCTCTGGGTTACGAGCAGTACTTC. This codes for CASAALGYEQYF.

The chain combines TRBV30 with TRBJ1-5, with TRBD1 matching over 9 bases. This CDR3 has 13 amino acids. V lost 3 bases, J lost 7 bases, and 4 bases stayed unmatched. Germline loops: CDR1 GTSNPN, CDR2 SVGIG (reference sequence). The CDR3 nucleotides are TGTGCCTGGAGCACAGGGGGCCAGCAGCCCCAGCATTTT. Its translation is CAWSTGGQQPQHF.

This clone was counted only a few times. The V gene is TRBV9, the J gene TRBJ2-3, with D tentatively TRBD1 (5 bases). The CDR3 extends over 15 amino acids. Trimming took 0 bases from V and 3 from J, leaving 11 bases between them. Germline V gives CDR1 SGDLS, CDR2 YYNGEE. Here the CDR3 reads CASSVVRVGTDTQYF. CDR3 bases: TGTGCCAGCAGCGTAGTCAGGGTTGGGACAGATACGCAGTATTTT.

V is TRBV11-3 and J is TRBJ1-5; TRBD1 matches at 9 bases. This CDR3 spans 15 amino acids. V lost 1 base and J lost 5; bases outside the gene matches: 3. Germline V gene sequence: CDR1 SGHNT, CDR2 YENEEA. CDR3 sequence: CASSLGGQGYQPQHF. The CDR3 region has the DNA TGTGCCAGCAGCTTAGGGGGACAGGGTTATCAGCCCCAGCATTTT.

V usage is TRBV7-9 and J usage is TRBJ2-7, with D uncertain. V was clipped by 5 bases and J by 1 base, with 6 bases between them. The CDR3 is made up of 12 amino acids. Germline CDR1 SEHNR, CDR2 FQNEAQ (reference sequence). CDR3 nucleotide sequence: TGTGCCAGCAGCGCGTGGTCCTACGAGCAGTACTTC. Protein sequence: CASSAWSYEQYF.

The chain recombines TRBV14 with TRBJ2-1; D is possibly TRBD1 (6 bases). V lost 2 bases to trimming and J lost 0 bases, with 17 bases between them. CDR3 size: 18 residues. Germline V gene data show CDR1 as SGHDN and CDR2 as FVKESK. CDR3 amino acids: CASSQTTTGASSYNEQFF. For the CDR3, the DNA is TGTGCCAGCAGCCAAACCACGACAGGAGCTAGCTCCTACAATGAGCAGTTCTTC.

This chain joins TRBV19 and TRBJ2-6, with TRBD1 identical over 9 bases. CDR3 length: 15 amino acids. Germline assignment: CDR1 LNHDA and CDR2 SQIVND (reference sequence). J lost 0 bases, V lost 8 bases, and 2 bases had no gene match. CDR3 amino acids: CASGDRASGANVLTF. In nucleotides, the CDR3 is TGTGCCAGTGGGGACAGGGCCTCTGGGGCCAACGTCCTGACTTTC.

Concerning this clone itself: One end of the junction fails to match germline, which may point to a read error. V usage is TRBV5-1 and J usage is TRBJ2-7, with 12 positions matching TRBD1. The germline CDR1 and CDR2 sequences are SGHRS and YFSETQ. This CDR3 spans 13 amino acids. The CDR3 DNA reads TGCGCCAGCAGCCCCAGGGACAGGGGGCGCGGGTTCTTC. Translated: CASSPRDRGRGFF.

The chain employs TRBV19 and TRBJ2-7; the D is unclear. The CDR3 covers 11 residues. Germline CDR1 is LNHDA and CDR2 is SQIVND (reference sequence). V was clipped by 6 bases and J by 0 bases, with 3 bases between them. Written as DNA, the CDR3 is TGTGCCAGTAGCTCCTCCTACGAGCAGTACTTC. Translating gives CASSSSYEQYF.

This chain connects TRBV5-4 to TRBJ2-1; D may be TRBD1 or TRBD2 (6 bases each). The ends were cut back, 4 bases at V and 4 bases at J, with 15 bases in the middle. Germline-derived CDR1 and CDR2 are SGHNT and YYREEE (reference sequence). CDR3 size: 15 residues. The CDR3 DNA reads as TGTGCCAGCAGCCGGGGGCCTAACGGGTACAATGAGCAGTTCTTC. As protein: CASSRGPNGYNEQFF.

The genes are TRBV5-1 and TRBJ2-7; maybe TRBD1 (5 bases). CDR3 size: 17 residues. Germline CDR1 SGHRS, CDR2 YFSETQ. Between the trimmed V and J ends, which lost 0 bases and 3 bases, there was a span of 19 bases. The CDR3 is CASSLGLGQLLNYEQYF. In DNA form, the CDR3 reads TGCGCCAGCAGCTTGGGGCTGGGGCAGCTGCTTAACTACGAGCAGTACTTC. Complete variable domain (other parts from reference TRBV5-1 and TRBJ2-7): KAGVTQTPRYLIKTRGQQVTLSCSPISGHRSVSWYQQTPGQGLQFLFEYFSETQRNKGNFPGRFSGRQFSNSRSEMNVSTLELGDSALYLCASSLGLGQLLNYEQYFGPGTRLTVT.

This clone appeared a few times. The chain combines TRBV5-5 with TRBJ1-1; 9 bases are a match to TRBD1. Germline CDR1 and CDR2: SGHKS and YYEKEE (reference sequence). V trimming: 4 bases; J trimming: 6 bases; junction bases outside the gene matches: 10. CDR3 size: 15 residues. The CDR3 loop is CASSVRTGGNAEAFF. The CDR3 coding sequence is TGTGCCAGCAGCGTTCGAACAGGGGGCAACGCTGAAGCTTTCTTT.

This clone was counted between two and nine times. The V gene is TRBV12-5, the J gene TRBJ2-3; no clear D gene. V lost 2 bases to trimming and J lost 2 bases, with 11 bases between them. Germline V gene data show CDR1 as LGHNT and CDR2 as FRNRAP. The CDR3 has 15 residues. The chain's CDR3 is CASGLTRHLTDTQYF. The CDR3 region has the DNA TGTGCTAGTGGTTTGACGCGACACCTCACAGATACGCAGTATTTT.

This clone has a handful of counts. This chain uses TRBV7-9 with TRBJ1-1, with 7 bases aligning to TRBD1. The CDR3 extends over 14 amino acids. Trimming at V came to 4 bases and at J to 6 bases, leaving 8 bases not matched to a gene. Looked up from germline, CDR1 is SEHNR and CDR2 is FQNEAQ (reference sequence). The DNA for the CDR3 is TGTGCCAGCAGCTCGACGGGACAGAGGTCTGAAGCTTTCTTT. Its protein product is CASSSTGQRSEAFF.

This clone was picked up a small number of times. The V call is TRBV12-3 or TRBV12-4, the J call TRBJ1-6; D gene ambiguous. The CDR3 is made up of 13 amino acids. The germline V and J ends were trimmed by 6 bases and 8 bases, with 11 bases remaining between them. This CDR3 reads CASRAILYSPLHF. CDR3 nucleotide sequence: TGTGCCAGCAGAGCCATCCTATATTCACCCCTCCACTTT.

This chain links TRBV11-2 with TRBJ2-7; tentative D call: TRBD2 (6 bases). Germline V gene lookup returns CDR1 SGHAT and CDR2 FQNNGV. Deletions cut 5 bases from V and 2 bases from J, with 13 bases between. The CDR3 totals 14 residues. The CDR3 sequence is CASSPQGGAYEQYF. CDR3 nucleotides: TGTGCCAGCAGCCCCCAGGGCGGGGCCTACGAGCAGTACTTC.

The chain recombines TRBV3-1 (or the pseudogene TRBV3-2) with TRBJ2-7, with unresolved D. Germline loops: CDR1 LGHDT, CDR2 YNNKEL (reference sequence). This CDR3 region has 15 residues. The V end was cut by 0 bases, the J end by 6 bases, with 15 bases between. In nucleotides, the CDR3 is TGTGCCAGCAGCCAAGAAAACAGCGTGGATGCCGAGCAGTACTTC. It codes for CASSQENSVDAEQYF.

The genes are TRBV10-1 and TRBJ2-5, with TRBD2 matching over 7 bases. Germline CDR1 is WNHNN and CDR2 is SYGVQD (reference sequence). V shed 8 bases, J shed 0 bases, and the junction held 6 bases outside the gene matches. The CDR3 has 14 residues. The CDR3 DNA reads TGCGCCAGCGCGGCTAGCGGAGACCAAGAGACCCAGTACTTC. This gives the protein CASAASGDQETQYF.

This chain uses TRBV7-9 with TRBJ2-1; D gene ambiguous. Germline CDR1 SEHNR, CDR2 FQNEAQ (reference sequence). Trimming removed 2 bases at V and 3 bases at J, with 8 bases between. The CDR3 runs 14 residues. The CDR3 coding sequence is TGTGCCAGCAGCTTATTACTCGACTACAATGAGCAGTTCTTC. It codes for CASSLLLDYNEQFF.

The chain is built from TRBV6-5 and TRBJ2-1; 7 bases align to TRBD1. This CDR3 is 14 amino acids long. The V gene's germline CDR1 is MNHEY and CDR2 SVGAGI. Unmatched junction bases numbered 6, after V lost 5 bases and J lost 5 bases. CDR3 sequence (DNA): TGTGCCAGCAGTCGACAGGGAAGTGACAATGAGCAGTTCTTC. This encodes CASSRQGSDNEQFF.

The chain employs TRBV6-1 and TRBJ2-7; D not resolved. This CDR3 spans 12 amino acids. Trimming left V 3 bases short and J 0 bases short, with 3 bases between. Germline CDR1 reads MNHNS; CDR2 reads SASEGT. The CDR3 DNA follows: TGTGCCAGCAGTGAGGGCTCCTACGAGCAGTACTTC. Protein sequence: CASSEGSYEQYF.

The V gene is TRBV6-5, the J gene TRBJ2-2; possibly TRBD1 or TRBD2 for D (5 bases each). V dropped 0 bases and J dropped 3 bases, with 8 bases sitting between them. In germline, CDR1 is MNHEY, CDR2 SVGAGI. The CDR3 loop spans 15 amino acids. CDR3 sequence reads: CASSYSGPYTGELFF. The DNA of the CDR3 is TGTGCCAGCAGTTACTCGGGACCGTACACCGGGGAGCTGTTTTTT.

The genes are TRBV2 and TRBJ1-4; D remains ambiguous. Trimming removed 6 bases at V and 6 bases at J, with 14 bases between. The CDR3 consists of 14 residues. CDR1 is SNHLY, CDR2 FYNNEI, per germline. This chain's CDR3 is CASRDVGIDEKLFF. The DNA for the CDR3 is TGTGCCAGCAGAGACGTAGGTATTGATGAAAAACTGTTTTTT.